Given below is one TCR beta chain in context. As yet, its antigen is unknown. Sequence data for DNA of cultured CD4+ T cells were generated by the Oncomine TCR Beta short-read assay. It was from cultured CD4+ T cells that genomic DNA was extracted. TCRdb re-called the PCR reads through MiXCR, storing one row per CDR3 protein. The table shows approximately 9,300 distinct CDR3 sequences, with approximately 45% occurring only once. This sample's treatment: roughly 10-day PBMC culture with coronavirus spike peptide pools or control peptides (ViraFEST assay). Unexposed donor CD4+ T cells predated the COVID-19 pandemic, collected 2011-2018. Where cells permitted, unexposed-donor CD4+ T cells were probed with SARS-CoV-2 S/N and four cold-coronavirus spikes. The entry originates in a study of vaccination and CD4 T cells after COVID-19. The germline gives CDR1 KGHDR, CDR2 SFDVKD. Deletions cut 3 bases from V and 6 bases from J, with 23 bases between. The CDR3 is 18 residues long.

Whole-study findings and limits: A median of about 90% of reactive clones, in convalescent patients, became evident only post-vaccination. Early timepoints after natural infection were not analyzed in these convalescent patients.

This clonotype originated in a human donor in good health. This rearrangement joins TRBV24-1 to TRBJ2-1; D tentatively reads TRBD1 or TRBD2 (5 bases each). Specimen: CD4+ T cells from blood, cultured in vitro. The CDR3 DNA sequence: TGTGCCACCAGTGATCCTAAGCCGGGACGGTCGGGTTCCAATGAGCAGTTCTTC. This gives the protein CATSDPKPGRSGSNEQFF.